One sample yielded the 14 T cell receptor beta chains listed below, sequenced in a study of blood T cell repertoires in COVID-19. Generated by immunoSEQ multiplex PCR, the TCRdb table keeps only in-frame clones and is missing some. Of approximately 230,000 clones in the sample, approximately 86% were seen once. Sequencing was carried out using PBMCs or T cells enriched from blood (not recorded which). The receptors originated from a woman aged 25 to 45 with acute COVID-19.

The V gene is TRBV11-3, the J gene TRBJ1-1; 7 bases line up with TRBD1. This CDR3 has 13 amino acids. V was clipped by 5 bases and J by 3 bases; unmatched bases: 3. CDR1 is SGHNT and CDR2 is YENEEA in the germline V gene. For the CDR3, the DNA is TGTGCCAGCAGCAAGGGGGCGGACACTGAAGCTTTCTTT. This encodes CASSKGADTEAFF. The entire variable domain, with the rest obtained from reference TRBV11-3 and TRBJ1-1, is as follows: EAGVVQSPRYKIIEKKQPVAFWCNPISGHNTLYWYLQNLGQGPELLIRYENEEAVDDSQLPKDRFSAERLKGVDSTLKIQPAELGDSAVYLCASSKGADTEAFFGQGTRLTVV.

This clone appeared a single time. In nucleotides, the CDR3 is TGTGCCAGTAGTGCCCGGAGGAGCACAGATACGCAGTATTTT. Amino acid sequence: CASSARRSTDTQYF. This chain uses TRBV19 with TRBJ2-3; possible D gene TRBD2, 5 bases. Germline values: CDR1 LNHDA, CDR2 SQIVND (reference sequence). The V gene lost 5 bases and the J gene lost 0 bases, with 9 bases spanning the gap. This CDR3 region has 14 residues.

J is TRBJ2-3 and V is TRBV3-1 (or the pseudogene TRBV3-2); D is possibly TRBD1 (6 bases). Trimming took 5 bases from V and 0 from J, leaving 24 bases between them. This CDR3 is built from 19 residues. Germline V gene data show CDR1 as LGHDT and CDR2 as YNNKEL (reference sequence). The CDR3 DNA is TGTGCCAGCAGCTTTCCTCTTAAGGGGGAACACTCTAGCACAGATACGCAGTATTTT. It translates to CASSFPLKGEHSSTDTQYF.

This clone has a single count. The genes are TRBV29-1 and TRBJ1-5; the match to TRBD1 covers 9 bases. The V gene end was trimmed by 5 bases and the J gene end by 1 base; junction bases not matched to a gene: 3. The CDR3 is 14 amino acids. Germline-derived CDR1 and CDR2 are SQVTM and ANQGSEA. In nucleotides, the CDR3 is TGCAGCGTTTTACAGGGGGCCAGCAATCAGCCCCAGCATTTT. This encodes CSVLQGASNQPQHF.

The table lists this clone with a few counts. V usage is TRBV5-1 and J usage is TRBJ1-1; a possible D gene is TRBD1 (6 bases). The CDR3 consists of 14 residues. Germline CDR1 SGHRS, CDR2 YFSETQ. Trimming cost V 7 bases and J 0 bases, with 13 bases left between them. The CDR3 coding sequence is TGCGCCAGCTCTGAACAGGGAGTGAACACTGAAGCTTTCTTT. Its translation: CASSEQGVNTEAFF.

This chain uses TRBV7-3 with TRBJ1-1, with D hard to call. CDR1 is SGHTA, CDR2 FQGTGA, per germline. The germline V and J ends were trimmed by 1 base and 6 bases, with 9 bases remaining between them. The CDR3 has 13 residues. CDR3 sequence: CASSLNGRAEAFF. CDR3 bases: TGTGCCAGCAGCTTAAACGGGAGGGCTGAAGCTTTCTTT.

The chain combines TRBV2 with TRBJ2-7; TRBD1 matches at 12 bases. The V segment lost 10 bases and the J segment 4 bases; nucleotides outside the gene matches: 8. This CDR3 has 14 residues. CDR1 is SNHLY and CDR2 is FYNNEI in the germline V gene. The DNA for the CDR3 is TGTGCCACCCGGAGGGGACAGGGGGCTTACGAGCAGTACTTC. Translating it yields CATRRGQGAYEQYF.

The V and J genes are TRBV7-2 and TRBJ2-3; 10 nucleotides align to TRBD2. V shed 5 bases, J shed 5 bases, and the junction held 10 bases outside the gene matches. This CDR3 region has 16 residues. In germline, CDR1 is SGHTA, CDR2 FQGNSA. The chain's CDR3 is CASSPGGTSEGDTQYF. The CDR3 DNA is TGTGCCAGCAGCCCAGGAGGGACTAGCGAGGGAGATACGCAGTATTTT.

The J gene is TRBJ1-1, the V gene TRBV2, with no clear D. This CDR3 has 13 residues. V dropped 6 bases and J dropped 4 bases, with 12 bases sitting between them. The germline V gene has CDR1 SNHLY and CDR2 FYNNEI. The CDR3 region has the DNA TGTGCCAGCAGAGCCCGGGTTACCACTGAAGCTTTCTTT. It codes for CASRARVTTEAFF.

This chain links TRBV2 with TRBJ1-5; D unclear. This CDR3 is 14 amino acids long. Per the germline V gene, CDR1 is SNHLY and CDR2 is FYNNEI. Deletions cut 4 bases from V and 0 bases from J, with 7 bases between. This CDR3 reads CASSAPGSNQPQHF. Written as DNA, the CDR3 is TGTGCCAGCAGTGCTCCAGGTAGCAATCAGCCCCAGCATTTT.

The chain has TRBV6-6 and TRBJ1-5, with a possible D match to TRBD1 (5 bases). The length of the CDR3 is 15 residues. V was cut by 7 bases and J by 0 bases, with 13 bases left in between. Germline CDR1 and CDR2: MNHNY and SVGAGI (reference sequence). The CDR3 DNA reads as TGTGCCAGCACCAACAGGAGGGGTAGCAATCAGCCCCAGCATTTT. Translation: CASTNRRGSNQPQHF.

The chain recombines TRBV25-1 with TRBJ2-3; 8 nucleotides line up with TRBD2. Trimming removed 9 bases from V and 5 bases from J; junction bases left unmatched: 13. The CDR3 is made up of 15 amino acids. CDR1 and CDR2 from the germline V gene are MGHDK and SYGVNS. The DNA of the CDR3 is TGTGCCAGTGCCCCGATTCTCGGGGGGGGAGATACGCAGTATTTT. It codes for CASAPILGGGDTQYF.

This clone was counted a single time. V gene TRBV28 combines with J gene TRBJ1-3; 8 positions agree with TRBD1. The V gene end was trimmed by 10 bases and the J gene end by 4 bases; junction bases not matched to a gene: 12. This CDR3 contains 15 residues. From germline, CDR1 is MDHEN and CDR2 SYDVKM. The CDR3 DNA follows: TGTGCCAACTCAACCCGCAGGGGGCCCGGAAACACCATATATTTT. This gives the protein CANSTRRGPGNTIYF. Filled out from reference TRBV28 and TRBJ1-3, the complete variable domain reads DVKVTQSSRYLVKRTGEKVFLECVQDMDHENMFWYRQDPGLGLRLIYFSYDVKMKEKGDIPEGYSVSREKKERFSLILESASTNQTSMYLCANSTRRGPGNTIYFGEGSWLTVV.

The table lists this clone with a few counts. This rearrangement joins TRBV27 to TRBJ1-2; perhaps TRBD1 as D (5 bases). CDR3 length: 13 amino acids. Germline CDR1 is MNHEY and CDR2 is SMNVEV (reference sequence). V lost 6 bases, J lost 8 bases, and 16 bases lay in between. CDR3 sequence (DNA): TGTGCCAGCAGGCCCGGGGGTTCCTTCGGCTACACCTTC. It yields the protein CASRPGGSFGYTF.